Following are 30 T cell receptor beta chains from one sample sequenced in a study of blood T cell repertoires in COVID-19. TCRdb's table, derived via immunoSEQ multiplex PCR, lists solely in-frame clones and lacks some. The sample holds about 140,000 clones, about 76% seen once. Sequencing input: peripheral blood. Receptors originate from a man at least 80 years old with acute or convalescent COVID-19.

This chain joins TRBV6-5 and TRBJ1-1; D may be TRBD1 (6 bases). CDR1 MNHEY and CDR2 SVGAGI come from the germline V gene. V was clipped by 6 bases and J by 1 base, with 12 bases between them. CDR3 length: 14 amino acids. CDR3 region: CASRGGQRNTEAFF. CDR3 bases: TGTGCCAGCAGGGGGGGGCAGAGGAACACTGAAGCTTTCTTT.

The J gene is TRBJ2-7, the V gene TRBV5-1; a weak D match, TRBD1 (6 bases). The CDR3 consists of 14 residues. Trimming cost V 4 bases and J 4 bases, with 15 bases left between them. CDR1 SGHRS and CDR2 YFSETQ come from the germline V gene. The CDR3, as DNA: TGCGCCAGCAGCCCGGACAGTCTCTCATACGAGCAGTACTTC. This codes for CASSPDSLSYEQYF. The full variable domain, in which reference TRBV5-1 and TRBJ2-7 provide the parts outside the CDR3, is KAGVTQTPRYLIKTRGQQVTLSCSPISGHRSVSWYQQTPGQGLQFLFEYFSETQRNKGNFPGRFSGRQFSNSRSEMNVSTLELGDSALYLCASSPDSLSYEQYFGPGTRLTVT.

In this sample, this clone turned up once. The rearrangement uses TRBV5-6 and TRBJ2-3; possibly TRBD1 for D (8 bases). Germline CDR1 SGHDT, CDR2 YYEEEE. The CDR3 runs to 16 residues. The V end was cut by 4 bases, the J end by 6 bases, with 21 bases between. The CDR3 loop is CASSAQGGVPRDTQYF. In DNA, the CDR3 is TGTGCCAGCAGCGCACAGGGGGGGGTACCCCGTGATACGCAGTATTTT.

The chain employs TRBV5-1 and TRBJ1-2, with D perhaps matching TRBD1 (5 bases). Germline V CDR1 and CDR2: SGHRS, YFSETQ. The CDR3 runs 16 residues. V was cut by 0 bases and J by 0 bases, with 12 bases left in between. The CDR3 nucleotides are TGCGCCAGCAGCTTGGTGCGACAGCGCACTAACTATGGCTACACCTTC. Its protein is CASSLVRQRTNYGYTF.

The V gene is TRBV11-2, the J gene TRBJ2-7; 11 bases are shared with TRBD1. CDR1 and CDR2 from the germline V gene are SGHAT and FQNNGV. This CDR3 is 14 amino acids long. Trimming removed 6 bases from V and 4 bases from J; junction bases left unmatched: 5. The CDR3 protein is CASSFRDRGYEQYF. Written as DNA, the CDR3 is TGTGCCAGCAGTTTCCGGGACAGGGGGTACGAGCAGTACTTC. The full variable domain, rest sourced from reference TRBV11-2 and TRBJ2-7, is EAGVAQSPRYKIIEKRQSVAFWCNPISGHATLYWYQQILGQGPKLLIQFQNNGVVDDSQLPKDRFSAERLKGVDSTLKIQPAKLEDSAVYLCASSFRDRGYEQYFGPGTRLTVT.

This chain uses TRBV5-5 with TRBJ2-7; tentative D call: TRBD1 (6 bases). Germline CDR1 and CDR2: SGHKS and YYEKEE (reference sequence). Trimming took 0 bases from V and 4 from J, leaving 17 bases between them. The CDR3 sequence is 16 residues long. CDR3 sequence (DNA): TGTGCCAGCAGCTTGGCGACCGGGACAACTACTTACGAGCAGTACTTC. Its translation is CASSLATGTTTYEQYF.

The chain links TRBV7-3 to TRBJ2-1; 11 bases agree with TRBD2. Losses at the gene ends were 0 bases for V and 5 bases for J; bases not matched to a gene: 3. CDR1 SGHTA and CDR2 FQGTGA come from the germline V gene. The CDR3 loop spans 16 amino acids. CDR3 region: CASSLTVAGGHNEQFF. CDR3 DNA: TGTGCCAGCAGCTTAACAGTAGCGGGGGGGCACAATGAGCAGTTCTTC. Full variable domain (outside the CDR3, taken from reference TRBV7-3 and TRBJ2-1): GAGVSQTPSNKVTEKGKYVELRCDPISGHTALYWYRQSLGQGPEFLIYFQGTGAADDSGLPNDRFFAVRPEGSVSTLKIQRTERGDSAVYLCASSLTVAGGHNEQFFGPGTRLTVL.

The rearrangement links TRBV10-3 to TRBJ1-2, with 9 bases that match TRBD1. V was pared by 10 bases and J by 4 bases, with 16 bases of the junction left unmatched. CDR3 length equals 16 residues. Looked up from germline, CDR1 is ENHRY and CDR2 is SYGVKD. The CDR3 DNA reads as TGTGCCACCGAGCCTAACCCTTCGGACAGGGGCTATGGCTACACCTTC. Translation gives CATEPNPSDRGYGYTF.

CDR3 loop: CASSPEAGSLNGYTF. As DNA, the CDR3 is TGTGCCAGCAGCCCTGAGGCTGGGAGCTTAAATGGCTACACCTTC. This rearrangement joins TRBV7-8 to TRBJ1-2; D gene ambiguous. The germline V gene encodes CDR1 SGHVS and CDR2 FQNEAQ. Trimming removed 5 bases at V and 6 bases at J, with 19 bases between. This CDR3 is built from 15 residues.

The V gene is TRBV7-8, the J gene TRBJ1-5; 10 bases map to TRBD1. The CDR3 has 18 residues. Trimming cost V 1 base and J 7 bases; bases outside gene matches: 13. Germline loops: CDR1 SGHVS, CDR2 FQNEAQ. CDR3 DNA sequence: TGTGCCAGCAGCTTAGTTTCGGGACAGGGGTTTACCGCGCAGCCCCAGCATTTT. Its translation is CASSLVSGQGFTAQPQHF.

The rearrangement joins TRBV12-3 or TRBV12-4 to TRBJ2-1; 8 bases are a match to TRBD1. The V segment lost 6 bases and the J segment 8 bases; nucleotides outside the gene matches: 6. This CDR3 spans 13 amino acids. The CDR3 DNA reads as TGTGCCAGCAGAAAGACAGGGGCCGATGAGCAGTTCTTC. This translates into CASRKTGADEQFF.

V is TRBV24-1 and J is TRBJ2-2, with a tentative D call TRBD1 (6 bases). Germline loops: CDR1 KGHDR, CDR2 SFDVKD. The CDR3 sequence is 13 residues long. The V end lost 7 bases, the J end lost 4 bases, and 9 bases lay between the germline ends. Here the CDR3 DNA reads TGTGCCACCAGCGGACAGCCCACCGGGGAGCTGTTTTTT. It encodes CATSGQPTGELFF.

CDR3 DNA: TGTGCCAGCAGCCCCTCGACACCATGGGACTATGGCTACACCTTC. It codes for CASSPSTPWDYGYTF. The V call is TRBV7-9, the J call TRBJ1-2; no clear D. Germline values: CDR1 SEHNR, CDR2 FQNEAQ (reference sequence). V lost 5 bases and J lost 3, with 16 bases in between. The CDR3 totals 15 residues.

V is TRBV7-6 and J is TRBJ2-6; the D is unclear. There are 16 residues in the CDR3. V dropped 5 bases and J dropped 0 bases, with 11 bases sitting between them. Germline V gene sequence: CDR1 SGHVS, CDR2 FNYEAQ. The CDR3 DNA is TGTGCCAGCAGCCCGAGGCTGTCCTCTGGGGCCAACGTCCTGACTTTC. Its translation: CASSPRLSSGANVLTF.

The V and J genes are TRBV5-1 and TRBJ2-1; 8 bases fit TRBD2. The germline gives CDR1 SGHRS, CDR2 YFSETQ. The ends lost 0 bases at V and 7 bases at J; junction bases unmatched: 6. The CDR3 is 15 residues long. CDR3 region: CASSLALSGGNEQFF. For the CDR3, the DNA is TGCGCCAGCAGCTTGGCCTTGAGCGGGGGAAATGAGCAGTTCTTC. The full variable domain, completed using reference TRBV5-1 and TRBJ2-1, is KAGVTQTPRYLIKTRGQQVTLSCSPISGHRSVSWYQQTPGQGLQFLFEYFSETQRNKGNFPGRFSGRQFSNSRSEMNVSTLELGDSALYLCASSLALSGGNEQFFGPGTRLTVL.

The rearrangement links TRBV6-5 to TRBJ2-5, with 10 bases matching TRBD1. Germline V gene data show CDR1 as MNHEY and CDR2 as SVGAGI. CDR3 length: 15 amino acids. J gave up 5 bases and V 6 bases, and 9 bases lay outside the gene matches. The DNA of the CDR3 is TGTGCCAGCAGGGACAGGGGGAGAACGGGGGAGACCCAGTACTTC. Translated, it gives CASRDRGRTGETQYF.

V and J are TRBV19 and TRBJ2-2, with 8 nucleotides matching TRBD1. CDR1 LNHDA and CDR2 SQIVND come from the germline V gene (reference sequence). The ends lost 3 bases at V and 6 bases at J; junction bases unmatched: 9. This CDR3 comprises 16 residues. The CDR3: CASSISGGVVAGELFF. CDR3 nucleotide sequence: TGTGCCAGTAGTATTTCAGGGGGCGTTGTGGCCGGGGAGCTGTTTTTT.

This chain joins TRBV28 and TRBJ1-2; 9 bases match TRBD1. The trim removed 6 bases at V and 8 bases at J, leaving 16 bases unmatched. The germline gives CDR1 MDHEN, CDR2 SYDVKM. CDR3 length equals 16 residues. The CDR3 nucleotides read TGTGCCAGCAGAACCGGGACAGGGAGACTCTTGGGGGGCTACACCTTC. This encodes CASRTGTGRLLGGYTF.

The chain employs TRBV6-2 or TRBV6-3 and TRBJ2-5; D is perhaps TRBD1 (6 bases). In germline, CDR1 is MNHEY, CDR2 SVGEGT. This CDR3 is built from 15 residues. Trimming removed 1 base from V and 1 base from J, with 10 bases in between. CDR3: CASSYWGTTQETQYF. In DNA, the CDR3 is TGTGCCAGCAGTTACTGGGGGACAACCCAAGAGACCCAGTACTTC.

The chain joins TRBV18 to TRBJ2-7; perhaps TRBD2 as D (7 bases). V shed 4 bases and J shed 5 bases, with 15 bases lying between them. Germline V gene lookup returns CDR1 KGHSH and CDR2 LQKENI. The CDR3 runs to 14 residues. The chain's CDR3 is CASSRGGGADEQYF. The CDR3, as DNA: TGTGCCAGCTCACGAGGGGGGGGCGCCGACGAGCAGTACTTC.

Concerning this clone itself: The sample carries other DNA sequences with the same CDR3. V and J are TRBV5-4 and TRBJ2-2; D not certain. V lost 2 bases to trimming and J lost 4 bases, with 6 bases between them. Germline-derived CDR1 and CDR2 are SGHNT and YYREEE (reference sequence). The CDR3 consists of 13 residues. CDR3 residues: CASSFPGTGELFF. CDR3 nucleotide sequence: TGTGCCAGCAGCTTTCCGGGCACCGGGGAGCTGTTTTTT.

V is TRBV5-1 and J is TRBJ2-6, with a tentative D call TRBD2 (6 bases). Germline V lookup: CDR1 SGHRS, CDR2 YFSETQ. The CDR3 covers 17 residues. Trimming removed 3 bases at V and 0 bases at J, with 13 bases between. The CDR3 sequence is CASSSGDGRSGANVLTF. DNA for the CDR3: TGCGCCAGCAGCTCGGGGGACGGTCGCTCTGGGGCCAACGTCCTGACTTTC.

The genes are TRBV11-2 and TRBJ1-5; TRBD1 matches at 8 bases. This CDR3 has 16 residues. Germline loops: CDR1 SGHAT, CDR2 FQNNGV. With 1 base clipped from V and 2 bases from J, the junction kept 4 bases outside the gene matches. The DNA for the CDR3 is TGTGCCAGCAGCTTAGGGACAGGGTCGGGCAATCAGCCCCAGCATTTT. Protein product: CASSLGTGSGNQPQHF.

This clone was seen a handful of times. The chain employs TRBV27 and TRBJ1-5; 10 bases agree with TRBD1. Germline loops: CDR1 MNHEY, CDR2 SMNVEV (reference sequence). J gave up 6 bases and V 6 bases, and 5 bases lay outside the gene matches. There are 14 residues in the CDR3. The CDR3 protein is CASSPGQGGQPQHF. The CDR3 nucleotides are TGTGCCAGCAGCCCAGGACAGGGGGGTCAGCCCCAGCATTTT.

V usage is TRBV2 and J usage is TRBJ1-1; D is possibly TRBD1 (6 bases). Trimming left V 7 bases short and J 0 bases short, with 12 bases between. The length of the CDR3 is 14 residues. CDR1 and CDR2 (germline): SNHLY, FYNNEI. Written as DNA, the CDR3 is TGTGCCAGCAAGGGGGAACAGCTGAACACTGAAGCTTTCTTT. This gives the protein CASKGEQLNTEAFF.

V usage is TRBV13 and J usage is TRBJ1-5; possibly TRBD1 for D (6 bases). V lost 2 bases and J lost 0, with 14 bases in between. From germline, CDR1 is PRHDT and CDR2 FYEKMQ (reference sequence). The CDR3 runs to 17 residues. The CDR3 here is CASSLRKNRDSNQPQHF. The CDR3 coding sequence is TGTGCCAGCAGCTTAAGGAAAAACAGGGATAGCAATCAGCCCCAGCATTTT.

DNA of the CDR3: TGTGCCAGCGGCCGACAGACTAACACCGGGGAGCTGTTTTTT. Amino acid sequence: CASGRQTNTGELFF. This chain connects TRBV2 to TRBJ2-2, with a weak D call TRBD1 (5 bases). The V end lost 8 bases, the J end lost 2 bases, and 12 bases lay between the germline ends. Per the germline V gene, CDR1 is SNHLY and CDR2 is FYNNEI. This CDR3 spans 14 amino acids. The full variable domain, completed using reference TRBV2 and TRBJ2-2, is EPEVTQTPSHQVTQMGQEVILRCVPISNHLYFYWYRQILGQKVEFLVSFYNNEISEKSEIFDDQFSVERPDGSNFTLKIRSTKLEDSAMYFCASGRQTNTGELFFGEGSRLTVL.

The chain is built from TRBV29-1 and TRBJ2-5; 10 nucleotides line up with TRBD1. This CDR3 region has 13 residues. Germline V gene sequence: CDR1 SQVTM, CDR2 ANQGSEA. The junction had 4 bases not matched to a gene; V was cut back by 4 bases and J by 5 bases. The CDR3 DNA is TGCAGCGTTGCTGGGGACAGGGGTGAGACCCAGTACTTC. Translated, it gives CSVAGDRGETQYF.

The chain carries TRBV6-6 and TRBJ1-6, with D possibly TRBD1 on 6 matching bases. V dropped 7 bases and J dropped 13 bases, with 11 bases sitting between them. This CDR3 comprises 11 residues. The germline V gene encodes CDR1 MNHNY and CDR2 SVGAGI (reference sequence). This CDR3 is CASTPRGPLHF. CDR3 DNA: TGTGCCAGCACCCCCAGGGGTCCCCTCCACTTT.

V and J are TRBV6-5 and TRBJ1-5, with D possibly TRBD1 on 5 matching bases. The germline CDR1 and CDR2 sequences are MNHEY and SVGAGI. The CDR3 runs to 13 residues. Trimming removed 6 bases at V and 7 bases at J, with 13 bases between. The CDR3 spells CASRRGTDQPQHF. For the CDR3, the DNA is TGTGCCAGCAGACGGGGGACCGACCAGCCCCAGCATTTT.